The T cell receptor (beta chain) described here comes from a study of blood T cell repertoires in COVID-19. Background on the study: There were acute and convalescent COVID-19 samples, and they came from the United States, Italy and Spain.

As handled by the study authors: Reference gene primer amplification yielded estimated nucleated cell counts. Using immunoSEQ multiplex PCR, the repertoire was profiled, and TCRdb retains in-frame clones only, with some absent. V and J calls and clone size come straight from that table; D and trimming were deduced from the DNA. The table includes 200,000 or so clones, more than 65% detected once. Germline lookup yields CDR1 SGHNT and CDR2 YYREEE (reference sequence). Trimming removed 1 base at V and 2 bases at J, with 9 bases between. CDR3 length: 14 residues. Material: peripheral blood. The rearrangement uses TRBV5-4 and TRBJ1-2; D possibly corresponds to TRBD1 (5 bases). The clonotype comes from an older woman with acute or convalescent COVID-19. The CDR3 DNA follows: TGTGCCAGCAGCTTGCAAGGGGTGAACTATGGCTACACCTTC. Protein product: CASSLQGVNYGYTF.